One T cell receptor beta chain is described in this entry. Its binding antigen is unknown. No base-level quality is on record; no much larger clone is a single base apart. The method was 5' RACE. The sequencer was an Illumina HiSeq 2500. A second 7 to 11 cycle PCR used a sample-barcoded 5' primer and a J-beta primer mix. A unique molecular identifier was introduced onto each TCR beta cDNA molecule by a template-switch 5' adaptor carrying 12 random nucleotides. Each sample yielded at least 2.5 million CDR3-containing paired-end reads. All of the RNA was converted into first-strand cDNA using the Mint cDNA synthesis kit, with a TRBC-specific oligonucleotide serving as the primer. After uracil-DNA glycosylase treatment, a first 18-cycle PCR used universal primers M1SS and BC2_uni_R on all cDNA. In the paper's pipeline: For normalization, 1 million high-quality reads were randomly selected from each sample, with every read carrying a distinct molecular identifier. Instead of being binned into consensus sequences, reads with shared molecular identifiers were discarded. MiTCR, set to a Q25 quality threshold and the strictest error-elimination algorithm, was used for CDR3 identification, clonotype clustering and error correction. A nonparametric unseen species model using Euler transformation provided a lower-bound estimate of total TCR beta diversity. The public sequencing data were trimmed at Q25 with fastp and processed into clonotypes with MiXCR by TCRdb, which kept only in-frame beta chains. Identical CDR3 proteins give one entry, which carries the most common genes and DNA. What appears here as the V and J calls and clone size reflects TCRdb's work, not the paper's. In all, the sample holds hundreds of thousands of distinct CDR3 sequences, and 50% to 65% of those were seen once. 40% to 50% of the sample goes to the ten largest clones.

The CDR3 numbers 14 residues from cysteine through phenylalanine. This entry keeps only the CDR3 DNA: 42 bases, framed from base 1. Systemically healthy Caucasian individuals from Russia, around 38 in total and aged about 6 to 100 years, were included as donors. Around 10 milliliters of peripheral blood were collected from each donor into EDTA-treated Vacutainer tubes. PBMCs were isolated by Ficoll-Paque density-gradient centrifugation, with at least 7 million obtained per sample. Trizol reagent was used to extract total RNA from the PBMCs, yielding at least 6 micrograms per sample. The percentages of naive CD45RAhigh/CD27high T cells were determined by flow cytometry on a PBMC aliquot from every donor. The data were obtained in a study of blood T cells in healthy people across ages (dated by TCRdb to the mid-2010s). About the investigation overall: In model experiments, template switching captured about one uniquely barcoded TCR beta cDNA molecule for every two T cells. Using the same blood draw, the study looked at two additional independent replicas of 1 million unique cDNA reads for two donors, one aged 18 to 30 and the other aged 80 or older. The donors were split into four age groups: young (average about 15 years), middle-aged (roughly 42), aged (62) and long-lived (roughly 86). Using deep sequencing normalized with unique cDNA molecular identifiers, the study measured how TCR beta repertoire diversity changes with age. To avoid experimental bias, donors of different ages were randomly spread across the sequencing lanes. Study-wide conclusions, independent of this receptor: A strong correlation was found between observed TCR beta diversity and the percentage of naive T cells measured by flow cytometry. The CMV infection status of donors was not known, potentially confounding age-related changes in expanded clonotypes. Observed TCR beta diversity per million T cells fell roughly linearly with age, and a significant reduction was already apparent by age around 40. Compared with the aged group, the long-lived group had more naive CD4+ T cells, fewer expanded clones and increased TCR diversity, suggesting age selection. Conclusive comparison of naive and antigen-experienced compartments was prevented by the profiling of bulk unsorted PBMCs. Estimates of total diversity based on one million sequenced T cells were considered lower bounds and underestimates.

This chain joins TRBV21-1 to TRBJ2-4; TRBD1, the D gene given by the table, was not confirmed from the DNA. The J call is uncertain, as TRBJ2-7 better fits the DNA end. TRBV21-1 is termed a pseudogene. Specimen: blood. This receptor was obtained from a man older than 75 in good health. The CDR3 region: CASRCGVRAHEQYF. The sequenced DNA is TGTGCCAGCAGATGCGGGGTCAGGGCTCACGAGCAGTACTTC.